These T cell receptor beta chains were read from a single sample in a study of cytomegalovirus exposure and HLA in healthy donors. This table comes from immunoSEQ multiplex PCR, and its TCRdb copy is limited to in-frame clones, with some not included. The sample has around 170,000 clones, over 75% seen once; the top ten hold approximately 2%. Source material: PBMCs. The receptors shown here come from a woman in her twenties or thirties in good health and CMV-seronegative. The CDR3 runs from the conserved cysteine through the conserved F or W. The order of the fields is CDR3 length, D gene, clone size, V gene, J gene, CDR3 DNA, CDR3 protein. The D gene is left open where the match is weak. A row's size may be missing; if present it is once, few, many or a size class.

>17|-|few|TRBV27|TRBJ2-6
TGTGCCAGCAGTGTGGGGGCGGTGTTGACTGGGGCCAACGTCCTGACTTTC
CASSVGAVLTGANVLTF
>14|TRBD1|-|TRBV6-1|TRBJ2-2
TGTGCCAGCATCAGGGACAGGAACACCGGGGAGCTGTTTTTT
CASIRDRNTGELFF
>16|TRBD1|-|TRBV27|TRBJ1-3
TGTGCCAGCAGTTCCCTCGGACAGGGGGCGGGAAACACCATATATTTT
CASSSLGQGAGNTIYF
>15|TRBD1|once|TRBV19|TRBJ1-5
TGTGCCAGTAGTACCGGGACAGGGGGCAATCAGCCCCAGCATTTT
CASSTGTGGNQPQHF
>15|TRBD1|-|TRBV2|TRBJ2-3
TGTGCCAGCAGTGTCAGACAGGGGGGCACAGATACGCAGTATTTT
CASSVRQGGTDTQYF
>14|-|-|TRBV11-1|TRBJ1-2
TGTGCCAGCAGCCCCGAGGCAGGGAGGATTGGCTACACCTTC
CASSPEAGRIGYTF
>14|-|once|TRBV19|TRBJ1-1
TGTGCCAGTACCTCGGGAGGATTAAACACTGAAGCTTTCTTT
CASTSGGLNTEAFF
>15|TRBD1|-|TRBV5-6|TRBJ1-5
TGTGCCAGCAGCCAAAACAGGGGAAGCAATCAGCCCCAGCATTTT
CASSQNRGSNQPQHF
>14|-|-|TRBV19|TRBJ1-2
TGTGCCAGTAGTATAGAAACAGGAAGATATGGCTACACCTTC
CASSIETGRYGYTF
>15|-|-|TRBV9|TRBJ2-5
TGTGCCAGCAGCGCCACACCACCGCGCGGGGAGACCCAGTACTTC
CASSATPPRGETQYF
>15|-|-|TRBV4-1|TRBJ1-3
TGCGCCAGCAGCCAAGGGGCCACACTGTCCCACACCATATATTTT
CASSQGATLSHTIYF